A single TCR beta chain is shown here with its context. It has no known antigen specificity. No clone much larger than this one lies a single base away; base qualities are absent. The immunoSEQ Assay was used to sequence TCRbeta CDR3 regions. After extraction, genomic DNA underwent amplification by bias-controlled multiplex PCR, followed by high-throughput sequencing. The authors processed their data as follows. To quantify the absolute abundance of every unique TCRbeta CDR3 region, sequences were collapsed and filtered. T cell fraction was estimated by normalizing TCRbeta template counts to usable DNA, with usable DNA measured through amplification of reference genes found in all nucleated cells. Repertoire TCRs were annotated as SARS-CoV-2-specific by exact matching of V gene, CDR3 amino acid sequence and J gene to a known reactive TCR set. The reference SARS-CoV-2 TCR set was derived from MIRA and filtered for enrichment in COVID-19-positive ImmuneCODE repertoires, a step that removed public or cross-reactive TCRs. Drawing on the MIRA antigens, annotated TCRs were analysed further at the level of specific ORF or position within ORF. Depth was the summed frequency of annotated unique rearrangements, while breadth was defined as annotated unique rearrangements over total unique productive rearrangements. Group comparisons of TCR breadth used two-sided Wilcoxon rank-sum tests. The source is immuneACCESS, and TCRdb retained only in-frame sequences with V and J called. Part of the clones is not carried over; for the studies checked, unresolved V genes explain less than half of this, and the remainder is unexplained. The V and J calls and the clone size are those of that table, but D and trimming were determined from the DNA. This sample has 300,000 to 350,000 clones in its table, and just under 85% of those were observed once. The ten biggest clones cover 2.1% of the sample.

The treatment or condition label for this specimen denotes: around 19 received Ad26.COV2.S at low or high dose, single or two shots; roughly five received placebo; per-sample allocation not given. For vaccine and placebo recipients, the sequenced repertoires came from samples collected on day 63 after the first injection. Between 29 July and 7 August 2020, Cohort 1b enrolled 25 adults aged 18-55 years at one site in Boston, USA. Ad26.COV2.S was a replication-incompetent adenovirus type 26 vector that expressed a prefusion-stabilized SARS-CoV-2 spike protein derived from the original Wuhan strain. The CDR3 measures 15 amino acids from cysteine to phenylalanine. Only the CDR3 DNA stays, 45 bases, in frame from base 1. Via the germline V gene (reference sequence), CDR1 is MNHEY and CDR2 SMNVEV. V and J are truncated by 5 bases and 6 bases respectively, leaving an intervening sequence of 18 bases. The sample is drawn from a study of Ad26.COV2.S vaccination and SARS-CoV-2 variants (dated by TCRdb to about 2021). Looking at the study overall: Donors in the vaccine arm were drawn from COV1001, a phase I-IIa trial of Ad26.COV2.S in healthy adults that was multicentre, randomized, double-blind and placebo-controlled. TCRbeta repertoire sequencing served as the tool for gauging how specific and how broad the SARS-CoV-2-reactive T cell receptors were following Ad26.COV2.S vaccination. A total of 32 samples were included in the TCR-sequenced set, comprising around 20 Ad26.COV2.S vaccine recipients, 5 placebo recipients and 8 SARS-CoV-2 convalescent individuals. Investigators did not know the trial group allocation while performing experiments and assessing outcomes. Ad26.COV2.S was administered intramuscularly at a dose of 5x10^10 or 1x10^11 viral particles, either as one shot or as two shots given 56 days apart. Trial participants were randomized into five groups of five, in which low-dose or high-dose Ad26.COV2.S was given once or twice, or placebo was given on both occasions.

The study at large found these results: It was noted by the authors that total T cell responses may have been underestimated by the TCR breadth and depth analyses. Compared with placebo recipients, Ad26.COV2.S recipients showed higher spike-specific TCR breadth (P = 0.0014). The study lacked the statistical power to compare responses across vaccine doses or regimens. Comparable non-spike TCR breadth was observed between vaccine and placebo recipients, consistent with only spike being contained in the vaccine. Substantial breadth of spike-specific CD8+ and CD4+ T cell responses was reported after vaccination.

This receptor chain uses TRBV27 and TRBJ2-3; the D call is possibly TRBD1 or TRBD2, each sharing 5 bases. This TCR came from a person between 18 and 59 years old who received the Ad26.COV2.S COVID-19 vaccine or a placebo. This material consisted of peripheral blood, taken in a trial of Ad26.COV2.S vaccine versus placebo. The CDR3 reads CASSLTGTPRDTQYF. The sequence in DNA is TGTGCCAGCAGTCTAACCGGGACGCCCAGGGATACGCAGTATTTT.